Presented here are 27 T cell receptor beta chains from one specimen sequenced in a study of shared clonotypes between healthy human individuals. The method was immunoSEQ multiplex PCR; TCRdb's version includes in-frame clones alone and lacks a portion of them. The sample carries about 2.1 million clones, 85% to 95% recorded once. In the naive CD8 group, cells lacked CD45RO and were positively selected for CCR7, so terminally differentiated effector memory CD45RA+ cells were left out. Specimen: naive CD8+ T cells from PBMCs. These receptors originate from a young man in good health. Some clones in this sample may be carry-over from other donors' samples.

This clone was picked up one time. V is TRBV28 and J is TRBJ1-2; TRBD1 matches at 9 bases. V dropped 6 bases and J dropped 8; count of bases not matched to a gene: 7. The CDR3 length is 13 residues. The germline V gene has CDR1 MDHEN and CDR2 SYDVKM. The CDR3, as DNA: TGTGCCAGCAGGTCGGACAGGGGCAACGGCTACACCTTC. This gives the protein CASRSDRGNGYTF.

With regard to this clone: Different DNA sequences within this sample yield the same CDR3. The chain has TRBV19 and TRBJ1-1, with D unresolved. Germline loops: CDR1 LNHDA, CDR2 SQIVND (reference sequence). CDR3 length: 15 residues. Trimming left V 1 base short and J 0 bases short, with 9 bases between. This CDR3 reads CASSIGRTMNTEAFF. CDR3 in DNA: TGTGCCAGTAGTATAGGGCGAACAATGAACACTGAAGCTTTCTTT.

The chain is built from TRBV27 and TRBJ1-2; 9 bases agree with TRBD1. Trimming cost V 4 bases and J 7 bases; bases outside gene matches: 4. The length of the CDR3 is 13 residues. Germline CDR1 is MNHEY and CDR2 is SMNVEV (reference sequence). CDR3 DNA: TGTGCCAGCAGTTCAGGGACAGGGCTTGGCTACACCTTC. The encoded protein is CASSSGTGLGYTF.

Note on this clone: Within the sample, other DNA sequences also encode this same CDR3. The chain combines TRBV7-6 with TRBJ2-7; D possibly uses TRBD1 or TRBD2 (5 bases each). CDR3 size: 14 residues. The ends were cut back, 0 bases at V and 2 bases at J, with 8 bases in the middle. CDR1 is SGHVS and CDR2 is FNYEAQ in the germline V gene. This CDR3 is CASSLAGTTYEQYF. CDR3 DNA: TGTGCCAGCAGCTTAGCCGGGACCACCTACGAGCAGTACTTC.

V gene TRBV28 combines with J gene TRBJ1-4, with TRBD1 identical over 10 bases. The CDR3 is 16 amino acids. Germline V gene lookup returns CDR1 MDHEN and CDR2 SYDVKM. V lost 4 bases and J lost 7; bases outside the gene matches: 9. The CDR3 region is CASSSIGTGEGEKLFF. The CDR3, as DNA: TGTGCCAGCAGTTCGATCGGGACAGGGGAGGGTGAAAAACTGTTTTTT. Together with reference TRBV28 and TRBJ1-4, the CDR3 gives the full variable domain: DVKVTQSSRYLVKRTGEKVFLECVQDMDHENMFWYRQDPGLGLRLIYFSYDVKMKEKGDIPEGYSVSREKKERFSLILESASTNQTSMYLCASSSIGTGEGEKLFFGSGTQLSVL.

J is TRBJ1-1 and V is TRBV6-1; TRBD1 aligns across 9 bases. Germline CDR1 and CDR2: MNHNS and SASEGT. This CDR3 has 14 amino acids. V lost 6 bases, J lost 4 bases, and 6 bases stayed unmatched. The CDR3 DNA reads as TGTGCCAGCAGGAGGGACAGGGCGGCCACTGAAGCTTTCTTT. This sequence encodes CASRRDRAATEAFF.

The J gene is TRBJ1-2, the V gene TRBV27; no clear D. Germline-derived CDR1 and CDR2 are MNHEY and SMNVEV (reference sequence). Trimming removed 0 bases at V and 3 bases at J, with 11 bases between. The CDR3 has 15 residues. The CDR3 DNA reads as TGTGCCAGCAGTTTATCGATTACAGCCGACTATGGCTACACCTTC. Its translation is CASSLSITADYGYTF.

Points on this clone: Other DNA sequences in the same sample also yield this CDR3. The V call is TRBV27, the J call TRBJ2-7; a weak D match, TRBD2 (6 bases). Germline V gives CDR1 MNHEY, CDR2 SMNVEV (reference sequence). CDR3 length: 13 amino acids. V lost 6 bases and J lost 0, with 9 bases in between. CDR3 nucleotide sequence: TGTGCCAGCAGCGCGGGGCTCTCCTACGAGCAGTACTTC. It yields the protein CASSAGLSYEQYF.

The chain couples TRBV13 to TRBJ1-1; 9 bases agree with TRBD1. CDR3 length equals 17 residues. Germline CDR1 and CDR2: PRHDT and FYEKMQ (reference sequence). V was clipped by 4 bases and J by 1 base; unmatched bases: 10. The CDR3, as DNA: TGTGCCAGCAGCTCCAGGACAGGGGCTTTCGAGAACACTGAAGCTTTCTTT. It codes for CASSSRTGAFENTEAFF.

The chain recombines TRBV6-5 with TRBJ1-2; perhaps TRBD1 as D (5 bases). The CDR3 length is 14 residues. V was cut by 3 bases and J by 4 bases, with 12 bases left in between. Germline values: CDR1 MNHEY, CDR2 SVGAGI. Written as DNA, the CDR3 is TGTGCCAGCAGTTATGGGGCTGGGGCCTATGGCTACACCTTC. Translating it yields CASSYGAGAYGYTF.

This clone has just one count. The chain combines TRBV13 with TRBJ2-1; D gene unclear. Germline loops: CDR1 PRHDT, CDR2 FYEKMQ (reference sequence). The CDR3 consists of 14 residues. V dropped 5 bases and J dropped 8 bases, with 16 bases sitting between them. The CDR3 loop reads CASSPRTDRDEQFF. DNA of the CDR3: TGTGCCAGCAGCCCCCGGACGGATAGGGATGAGCAGTTCTTC.

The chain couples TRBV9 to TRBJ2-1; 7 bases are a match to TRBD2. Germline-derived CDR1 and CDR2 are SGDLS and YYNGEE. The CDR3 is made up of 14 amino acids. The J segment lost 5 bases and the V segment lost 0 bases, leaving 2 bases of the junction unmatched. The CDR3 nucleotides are TGTGCCAGCAGCGTAGAAGCGGGACACAATGAGCAGTTCTTC. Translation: CASSVEAGHNEQFF.

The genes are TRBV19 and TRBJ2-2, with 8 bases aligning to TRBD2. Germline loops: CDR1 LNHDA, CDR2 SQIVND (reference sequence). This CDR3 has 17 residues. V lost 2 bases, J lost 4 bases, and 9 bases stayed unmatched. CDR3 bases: TGTGCCAGTAGTATACGTCTCCAGCGGGAGACCACCGGGGAGCTGTTTTTT. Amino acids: CASSIRLQRETTGELFF.

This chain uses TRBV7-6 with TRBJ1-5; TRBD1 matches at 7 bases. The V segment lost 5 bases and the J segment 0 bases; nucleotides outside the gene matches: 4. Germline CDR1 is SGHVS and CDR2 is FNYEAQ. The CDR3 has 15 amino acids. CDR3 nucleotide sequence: TGTGCCAGCAGCGCCCGACAGGGTAGCAATCAGCCCCAGCATTTT. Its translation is CASSARQGSNQPQHF.

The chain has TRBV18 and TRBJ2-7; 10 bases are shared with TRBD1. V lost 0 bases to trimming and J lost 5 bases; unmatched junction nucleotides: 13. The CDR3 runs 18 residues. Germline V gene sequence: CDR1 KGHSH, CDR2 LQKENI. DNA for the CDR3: TGTGCCAGCTCACCACCGGTGCGGGACAGGGGAAGAGTCCACGAGCAGTACTTC. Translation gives CASSPPVRDRGRVHEQYF. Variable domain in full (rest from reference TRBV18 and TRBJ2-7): NAGVMQNPRHLVRRRGQEARLRCSPMKGHSHVYWYRQLPEEGLKFMVYLQKENIIDESGMPKERFSAEFPKEGPSILRIQQVVRGDSAAYFCASSPPVRDRGRVHEQYFGPGTRLTVT.

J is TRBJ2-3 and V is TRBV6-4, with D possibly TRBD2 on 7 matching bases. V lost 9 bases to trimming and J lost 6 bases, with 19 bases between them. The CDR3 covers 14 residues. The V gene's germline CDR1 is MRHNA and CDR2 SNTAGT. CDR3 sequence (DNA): TGTGCCAGTCCTGTGGGGGGGCGGGTGGATACGCAGTATTTT. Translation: CASPVGGRVDTQYF.

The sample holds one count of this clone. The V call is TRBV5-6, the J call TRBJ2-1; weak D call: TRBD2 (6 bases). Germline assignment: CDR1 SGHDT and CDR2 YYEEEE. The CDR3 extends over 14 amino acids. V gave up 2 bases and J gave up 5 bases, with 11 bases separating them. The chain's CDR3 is CASSFVASDNEQFF. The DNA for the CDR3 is TGTGCCAGCAGCTTTGTAGCTAGCGACAATGAGCAGTTCTTC.

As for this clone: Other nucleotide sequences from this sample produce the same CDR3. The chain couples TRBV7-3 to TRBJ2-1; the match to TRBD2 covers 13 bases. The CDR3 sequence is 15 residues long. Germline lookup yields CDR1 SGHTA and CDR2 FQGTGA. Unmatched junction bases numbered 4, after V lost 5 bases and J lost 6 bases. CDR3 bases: TGTGCCAGCAGCCGACTAGCGGGAGGAGGCAATGAGCAGTTCTTC. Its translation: CASSRLAGGGNEQFF.

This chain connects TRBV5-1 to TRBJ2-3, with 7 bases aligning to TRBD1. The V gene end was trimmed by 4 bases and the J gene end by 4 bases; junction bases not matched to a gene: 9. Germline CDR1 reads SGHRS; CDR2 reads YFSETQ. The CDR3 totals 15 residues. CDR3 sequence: CASSQGVGDADTQYF. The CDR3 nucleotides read TGCGCCAGCAGCCAGGGGGTGGGCGATGCAGATACGCAGTATTTT.

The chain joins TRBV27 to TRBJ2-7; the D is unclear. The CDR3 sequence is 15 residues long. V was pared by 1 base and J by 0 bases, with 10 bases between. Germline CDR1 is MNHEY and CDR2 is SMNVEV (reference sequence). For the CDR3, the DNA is TGTGCCAGCAGTTTATTGTGGGGTTCCTCCTACGAGCAGTACTTC. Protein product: CASSLLWGSSYEQYF.

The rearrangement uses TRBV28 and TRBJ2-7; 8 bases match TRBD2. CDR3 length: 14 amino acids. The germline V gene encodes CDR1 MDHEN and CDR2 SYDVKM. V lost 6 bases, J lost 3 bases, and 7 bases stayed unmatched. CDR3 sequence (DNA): TGTGCCAGCAGATCTCCGGGACTAGGCTACGAGCAGTACTTC. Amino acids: CASRSPGLGYEQYF.

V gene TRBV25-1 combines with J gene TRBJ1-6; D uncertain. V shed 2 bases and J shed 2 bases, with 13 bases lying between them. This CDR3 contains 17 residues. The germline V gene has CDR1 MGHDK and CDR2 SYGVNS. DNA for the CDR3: TGTGCCAGCAGTGAAAACGGAGTTAGCACCTATAATTCACCCCTCCACTTT. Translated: CASSENGVSTYNSPLHF.

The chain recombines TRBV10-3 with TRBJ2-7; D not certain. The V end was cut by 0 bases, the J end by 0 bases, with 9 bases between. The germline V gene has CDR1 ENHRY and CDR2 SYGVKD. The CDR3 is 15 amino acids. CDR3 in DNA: TGTGCCATCAGTGAGTCTACCCGGTACTCCTACGAGCAGTACTTC. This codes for CAISESTRYSYEQYF.

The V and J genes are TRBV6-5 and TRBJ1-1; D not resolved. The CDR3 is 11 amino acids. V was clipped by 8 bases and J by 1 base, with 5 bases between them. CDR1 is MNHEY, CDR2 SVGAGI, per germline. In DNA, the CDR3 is TGTGCCAGCTTCTCGAACACTGAAGCTTTCTTT. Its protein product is CASFSNTEAFF.

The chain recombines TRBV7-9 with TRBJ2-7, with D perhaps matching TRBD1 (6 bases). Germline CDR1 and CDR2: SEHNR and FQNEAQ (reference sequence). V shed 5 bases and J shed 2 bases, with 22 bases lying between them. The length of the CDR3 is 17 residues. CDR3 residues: CASSASSNGQSPYEQYF. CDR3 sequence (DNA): TGTGCCAGCAGCGCCTCCAGTAACGGACAGAGTCCCTACGAGCAGTACTTC.

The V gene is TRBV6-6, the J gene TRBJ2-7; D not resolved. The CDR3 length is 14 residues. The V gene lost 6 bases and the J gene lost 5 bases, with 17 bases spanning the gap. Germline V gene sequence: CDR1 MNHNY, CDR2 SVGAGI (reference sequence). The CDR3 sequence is CASRDKGGIHEQYF. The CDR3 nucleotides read TGTGCCAGCAGGGATAAGGGCGGAATCCACGAGCAGTACTTC.

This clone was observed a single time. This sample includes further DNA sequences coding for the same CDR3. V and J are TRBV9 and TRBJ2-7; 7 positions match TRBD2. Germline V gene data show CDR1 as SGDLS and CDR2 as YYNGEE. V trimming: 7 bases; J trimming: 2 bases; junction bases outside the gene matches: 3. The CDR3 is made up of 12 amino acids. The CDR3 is CASGGTTYEQYF. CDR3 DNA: TGTGCCAGCGGCGGGACTACCTACGAGCAGTACTTC. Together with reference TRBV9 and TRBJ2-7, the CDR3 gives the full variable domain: DSGVTQTPKHLITATGQRVTLRCSPRSGDLSVYWYQQSLDQGLQFLIQYYNGEERAKGNILERFSAQQFPDLHSELNLSSLELGDSALYFCASGGTTYEQYFGPGTRLTVT.